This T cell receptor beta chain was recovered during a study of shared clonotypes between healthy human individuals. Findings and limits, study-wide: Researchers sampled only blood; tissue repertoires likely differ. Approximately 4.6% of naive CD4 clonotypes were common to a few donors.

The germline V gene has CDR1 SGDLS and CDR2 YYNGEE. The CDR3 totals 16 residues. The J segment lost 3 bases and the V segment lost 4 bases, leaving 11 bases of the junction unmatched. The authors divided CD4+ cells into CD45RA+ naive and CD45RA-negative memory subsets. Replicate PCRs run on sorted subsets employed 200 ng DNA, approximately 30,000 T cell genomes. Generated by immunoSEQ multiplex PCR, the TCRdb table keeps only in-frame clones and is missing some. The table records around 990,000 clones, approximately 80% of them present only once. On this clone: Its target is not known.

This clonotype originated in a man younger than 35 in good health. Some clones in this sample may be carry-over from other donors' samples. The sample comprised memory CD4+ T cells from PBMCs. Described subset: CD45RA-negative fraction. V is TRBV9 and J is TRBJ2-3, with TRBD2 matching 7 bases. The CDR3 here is CASSHGLAGATDTQYF. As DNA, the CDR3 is TGTGCCAGCAGCCACGGACTGGCGGGAGCAACAGATACGCAGTATTTT.